The 8 T cell receptor beta chains below all came from one sample that was sequenced in a study of T cells in women clearing cervical HPV infection. The protocol was immunoSEQ multiplex PCR, while the TCRdb copy is restricted to in-frame clones and leaves out a portion. The table lists about 48,000 clones. Material for sequencing was blood buffy coat. All receptors derive from a woman aged 18 to 69 with a cervical HPV16 infection that either progressed to CIN3+ or cleared (not recorded which).

As for this clone: With the read ending 3 residues before the CDR3 end, the germline J gene is used to fill in that end. The rearrangement links TRBV28 to TRBJ1-4, with 10 bases matching TRBD1. The V gene's germline CDR1 is MDHEN and CDR2 SYDVKM. J gave up 6 bases and V 3 bases, and 4 bases lay outside the gene matches. The CDR3 is 15 residues long. The covered CDR3 bases are TGTGCCAGCAGTTTCCCCGGACAGGGGGATGAAAAA. This gives the protein CASSFPGQGDEK. The whole CDR3 sequence reads CASSFPGQGDEKLFF.

In regard to this clone: The read ends 3 residues early relative to the CDR3; the germline J gene fills the gap. V and J are TRBV5-6 and TRBJ2-7; TRBD1 is a possible D gene (5 bases). The CDR3 runs 13 residues. The V gene lost 0 bases and the J gene lost 3 bases, with 7 bases spanning the gap. Per germline, CDR1 SGHDT and CDR2 YYEEEE. The CDR3 bases that were read are TGTGCCAGCAGCTTGGCCAGGGTCTACGAG. This encodes CASSLARVYE. The full CDR3 reads CASSLARVYEQYF.

With respect to this clone: The CDR3 end falls 3 residues outside the read, so it is completed with the germline J gene. V and J are TRBV19 and TRBJ1-1; the match to TRBD1 covers 9 bases. V trimming: 1 base; J trimming: 6 bases; junction bases outside the gene matches: 6. The CDR3 extends over 15 amino acids. The germline V gene encodes CDR1 LNHDA and CDR2 SQIVND (reference sequence). The CDR3 sequence is CASSIGDRAMSEAFF. The DNA read from the CDR3 is TGTGCCAGTAGTATAGGGGACAGGGCGATGTCTGAA. Complete variable domain (other parts from reference TRBV19 and TRBJ1-1): DGGITQSPKYLFRKEGQNVTLSCEQNLNHDAMYWYRQDPGQGLRLIYYSQIVNDFQKGDIAEGYSVSREKKESFPLTVTSAQKNPTAFYLCASSIGDRAMSEAFFGQGTRLTVV.

The CDR3 is CASSLSLWRGVGANVLTF. CDR3 DNA, as far as it was read: TGTGCCAGCAGTTTGAGTCTGTGGCGGGGTGTGGGGGCCAACGTC. The V and J genes are TRBV27 and TRBJ2-6, with a tentative D call TRBD2 (6 bases). The sequenced fragment ends 3 residues before the CDR3 boundary, so the rest is inferred from the germline J gene. V lost 3 bases, J lost 4 bases, and 19 bases lay in between. Germline-derived CDR1 and CDR2 are MNHEY and SMNVEV (reference sequence). The CDR3 runs 18 residues.

Worth noting for this clone: The read finishes 3 residues shy of the CDR3 end, and the germline J gene is used to complete it. The chain combines TRBV5-4 with TRBJ2-2; maybe TRBD2 (5 bases). Trimming removed 2 bases at V and 2 bases at J, with 13 bases between. CDR1 and CDR2 (germline): SGHNT, YYREEE (reference sequence). CDR3 size: 16 residues. The CDR3 loop reads CASSLELSGNTGELFF. CDR3 DNA, as far as it was read: TGTGCCAGCAGCTTAGAACTGAGCGGAAACACCGGGGAG. Using reference TRBV5-4 and TRBJ2-2 for the parts outside the CDR3, the full variable domain is ETGVTQSPTHLIKTRGQQVTLRCSSQSGHNTVSWYQQALGQGPQFIFQYYREEENGRGNFPPRFSGLQFPNYSSELNVNALELDDSALYLCASSLELSGNTGELFFGEGSRLTVL.

Concerning this clone: Read coverage stops 3 residues before the CDR3 terminus; the germline J gene supplies the remainder. V is TRBV30 and J is TRBJ2-3, with 11 positions matching TRBD2. The CDR3 covers 15 residues. Germline CDR1 GTSNPN, CDR2 SVGIG (reference sequence). Germline trimming cut 4 bases from V and 3 bases from J; bases unmatched to any gene: 6. The CDR3 DNA, read in part, is TGTGCCTGGACCAAACTAGCGGGAGAAACAGATACG. This sequence encodes CAWTKLAGETDT. Given in full, the CDR3 is CAWTKLAGETDTQYF.

Points on this clone: Sequencing ends 3 residues short of the CDR3 end; the germline J gene provides the rest. This chain links TRBV28 with TRBJ1-1; no clear D gene. Germline-derived CDR1 and CDR2 are MDHEN and SYDVKM. The CDR3 loop spans 14 amino acids. Trimming took off 2 bases at V and 1 base at J, with 8 bases between the two ends. This CDR3 reads CASSLIQPNTEAFF. The CDR3 bases that were read are TGTGCCAGCAGTTTAATACAACCGAACACTGAA.

With respect to this clone: Sequencing ends 3 residues short of the CDR3 end; the germline J gene provides the rest. This chain links TRBV11-2 with TRBJ2-5; 8 bases map to TRBD2. The junction had 8 bases not matched to a gene; V was cut back by 5 bases and J by 3 bases. Germline V gene sequence: CDR1 SGHAT, CDR2 FQNNGV. This CDR3 contains 15 residues. The CDR3 spells CASSHRGGWEETQYF. The covered CDR3 bases are TGTGCCAGCAGCCACCGGGGGGGCTGGGAAGAGACC.